This T cell receptor (beta chain) came from a study of blood T cell repertoires in COVID-19. Study at large: Donors in the United States, Italy and Spain gave samples during acute or convalescent COVID-19. Nucleic acid was either cDNA or gDNA, and it came from T cells, B-cell-depleted T cells, or PBMCs.

Original methodology: Amplification with reference gene primers provided the estimates of nucleated cell counts. The table came from immunoSEQ multiplex PCR; TCRdb's copy has only in-frame clones and leaves some out. That table gives V, J and clone size, and the DNA gave D and trimming. In the table there are under 150,000 clones, around 85% of which are singletons. The junction had 4 bases not matched to a gene; V was cut back by 4 bases and J by 6 bases. Germline CDR1 reads LGHDT; CDR2 reads YNNKEL (reference sequence). The CDR3 loop spans 14 amino acids. The clonotype originates from a woman in her sixties with COVID-19, enrolled during active disease. This chain joins TRBV3-1 (or the pseudogene TRBV3-2) and TRBJ2-1, with TRBD2 identical over 9 bases. Sequenced material: peripheral blood. This CDR3 is CASSPSGGPNEQFF. The CDR3 nucleotides read TGTGCCAGCAGCCCCAGCGGGGGGCCCAATGAGCAGTTCTTC.